Here is one TCR beta chain with its context. This CDR3 has 12 residues. CDR1 is MNHNS and CDR2 is SASEGT in the germline V gene. Trimming removed 3 bases at V and 3 bases at J, with 6 bases between. The protocol was immunoSEQ multiplex PCR, while the TCRdb copy is restricted to in-frame clones and leaves out a portion. Here the sample spans under 75,000 clones, approximately 91% being singletons. This sample was included in a study of OX40 agonist ivuxolimab in advanced cancers. The source was CD4+ or CD8+ T cells sorted from blood, collected in a trial of the OX40 agonist ivuxolimab. The chain employs TRBV6-1 and TRBJ2-7; D uncertain. The sequence was collected from an adult with an advanced solid tumor such as melanoma, head and neck, liver or kidney cancer. The CDR3 DNA reads as TGTGCCAGCAGTGACGATTTCTACGAGCAGTACTTC. Its translation: CASSDDFYEQYF.